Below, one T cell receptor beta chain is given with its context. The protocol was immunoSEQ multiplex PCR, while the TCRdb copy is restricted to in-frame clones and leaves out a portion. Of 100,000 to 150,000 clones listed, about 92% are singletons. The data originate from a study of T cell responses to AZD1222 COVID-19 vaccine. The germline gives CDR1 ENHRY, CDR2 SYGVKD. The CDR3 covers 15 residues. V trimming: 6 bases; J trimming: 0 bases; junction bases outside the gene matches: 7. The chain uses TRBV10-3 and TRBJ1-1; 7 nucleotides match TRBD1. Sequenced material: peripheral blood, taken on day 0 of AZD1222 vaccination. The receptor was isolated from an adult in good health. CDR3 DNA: TGTGCCATCAGGACAGGGAAAGTAGTGAACACTGAAGCTTTCTTT. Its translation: CAIRTGKVVNTEAFF.